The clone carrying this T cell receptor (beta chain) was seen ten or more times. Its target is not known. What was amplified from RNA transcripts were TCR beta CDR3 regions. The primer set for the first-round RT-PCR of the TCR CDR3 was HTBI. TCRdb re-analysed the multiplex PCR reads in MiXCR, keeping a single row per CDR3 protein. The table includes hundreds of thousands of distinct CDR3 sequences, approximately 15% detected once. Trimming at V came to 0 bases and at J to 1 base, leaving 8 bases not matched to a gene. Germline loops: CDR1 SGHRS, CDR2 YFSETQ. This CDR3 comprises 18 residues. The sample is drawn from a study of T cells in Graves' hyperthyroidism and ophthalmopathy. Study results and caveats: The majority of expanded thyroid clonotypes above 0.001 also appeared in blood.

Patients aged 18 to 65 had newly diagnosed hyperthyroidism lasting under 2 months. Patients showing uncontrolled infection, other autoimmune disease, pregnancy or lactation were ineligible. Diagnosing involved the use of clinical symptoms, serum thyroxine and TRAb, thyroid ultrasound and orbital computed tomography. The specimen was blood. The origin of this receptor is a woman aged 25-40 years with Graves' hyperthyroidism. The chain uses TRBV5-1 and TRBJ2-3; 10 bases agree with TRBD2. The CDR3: CASSLGVLAGVGTDTQYF. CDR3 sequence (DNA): TGCGCCAGCAGCTTGGGTGTGCTAGCGGGAGTCGGCACAGATACGCAGTATTTT.